These T cell receptor beta chains were read from a single sample in a study of cytomegalovirus exposure and HLA in healthy donors. Repertoires were generated with immunoSEQ multiplex PCR, while TCRdb's copy carries only in-frame clones and drops some. The data hold 75,000 to 80,000 clones, with around 66% observed a single time. The sample was PBMCs. The receptors shown here come from a man aged 60 to 69 in good health and CMV-seropositive. The CDR3 runs from the conserved cysteine through the conserved F or W. The order of the fields is CDR3 length, V gene, clone size, D gene, J gene, CDR3 DNA, CDR3 protein. D genes are given only for firm matches. Size values are once, few and many counts, or a class for expanded clones, and some rows have none.

cdr3_length: 15
v_call: TRBV10-3
clone_size: .
d_call: TRBD2
j_call: TRBJ2-1
cdr3_nt: TGTGCCATCACCTCGACTAGCGGGAGACCCAATGAGCAGTTCTTC
cdr3_aa: CAITSTSGRPNEQFF

cdr3_length: 14
v_call: TRBV6-1
clone_size: .
d_call: .
j_call: TRBJ2-4
cdr3_nt: TGTGCCACACAGGGTGGGGACCTGGGGGGGATTCAGTACTTC
cdr3_aa: CATQGGDLGGIQYF

cdr3_length: 11
v_call: TRBV7-9
clone_size: .
d_call: TRBD1
j_call: TRBJ2-7
cdr3_nt: TGTGCCAGCAGCTTAGGGGACAGTGAGTACTTC
cdr3_aa: CASSLGDSEYF

cdr3_length: 14
v_call: TRBV6-6
clone_size: .
d_call: .
j_call: TRBJ1-1
cdr3_nt: TGTGCCAGCAGTCGGGACACCTTGAACACTGAAGCTTTCTTT
cdr3_aa: CASSRDTLNTEAFF

cdr3_length: 14
v_call: TRBV5-1
clone_size: .
d_call: .
j_call: TRBJ2-5
cdr3_nt: TGCGCCAGCACGCGCCGAGGTCGCGAAGAGACCCAGTACTTC
cdr3_aa: CASTRRGREETQYF

cdr3_length: 15
v_call: TRBV4-2
clone_size: .
d_call: TRBD1
j_call: TRBJ1-2
cdr3_nt: TGTGCCAGCAGCCGGGACAGGTTAGCTAACTATGGCTACACCTTC
cdr3_aa: CASSRDRLANYGYTF

cdr3_length: 15
v_call: TRBV11-2
clone_size: .
d_call: TRBD2
j_call: TRBJ2-1
cdr3_nt: TGTGCCAGCAGCTTAAGCGGGGCGGGTTACAATGAGCAGTTCTTC
cdr3_aa: CASSLSGAGYNEQFF

cdr3_length: 14
v_call: TRBV2
clone_size: .
d_call: TRBD2
j_call: TRBJ2-1
cdr3_nt: TGTGCCAGCGAGACGGGAGGAGGGAACAATGAGCAGTTCTTC
cdr3_aa: CASETGGGNNEQFF

cdr3_length: 13
v_call: TRBV19
clone_size: .
d_call: TRBD1
j_call: TRBJ1-2
cdr3_nt: TGTGCCAGTAGTATAAGGACAGGCTATGGCTACACCTTC
cdr3_aa: CASSIRTGYGYTF

cdr3_length: 15
v_call: TRBV5-1
clone_size: .
d_call: TRBD1
j_call: TRBJ2-2
cdr3_nt: TGCGCCAGCAGCTCCGGGACAGGGGATACCGGGGAGCTGTTTTTT
cdr3_aa: CASSSGTGDTGELFF

cdr3_length: 12
v_call: TRBV25-1
clone_size: .
d_call: .
j_call: TRBJ2-7
cdr3_nt: TGTGCCAGCGGGAAGCGGTCCCCTGAGATGTACTTC
cdr3_aa: CASGKRSPEMYF

cdr3_length: 12
v_call: TRBV10-3
clone_size: .
d_call: .
j_call: TRBJ2-7
cdr3_nt: TGTGCCATCAGTCCGGGGGCCTACGAGCAGTACTTC
cdr3_aa: CAISPGAYEQYF

cdr3_length: 15
v_call: TRBV6-5
clone_size: few
d_call: TRBD1
j_call: TRBJ1-1
cdr3_nt: TGTGCCAGCCGCAGCCCCCGGGACAGGGGGACTGAAGCTTTCTTT
cdr3_aa: CASRSPRDRGTEAFF

cdr3_length: 15
v_call: TRBV18
clone_size: .
d_call: TRBD1
j_call: TRBJ2-7
cdr3_nt: TGTGCCAGCTCACCACCCGGGACAGGGCCGGTCGAGCAGTACTTC
cdr3_aa: CASSPPGTGPVEQYF

cdr3_length: 13
v_call: TRBV5-6
clone_size: .
d_call: .
j_call: TRBJ1-5
cdr3_nt: TGTGCCAGCAGCTTGCAGGCTAATCAGCCCCAGCATTTT
cdr3_aa: CASSLQANQPQHF

cdr3_length: 16
v_call: TRBV2
clone_size: .
d_call: .
j_call: TRBJ2-5
cdr3_nt: TGTGCCAGCTTGGGGCGGGGAACAGGGGACCAAGAGACCCAGTACTTC
cdr3_aa: CASLGRGTGDQETQYF

cdr3_length: 17
v_call: TRBV28
clone_size: few
d_call: TRBD2
j_call: TRBJ2-5
cdr3_nt: TGTGCCAGCAGTATCCTCGCGGTAGCGGGAGGCAGTGAGACCCAGTACTTC
cdr3_aa: CASSILAVAGGSETQYF

cdr3_length: 15
v_call: TRBV28
clone_size: .
d_call: .
j_call: TRBJ2-7
cdr3_nt: TGTGCCAGCAGCGAAATACCGGGACTCTCCTACGAGCAGTACTTC
cdr3_aa: CASSEIPGLSYEQYF

cdr3_length: 13
v_call: TRBV10-3
clone_size: few
d_call: TRBD1
j_call: TRBJ1-5
cdr3_nt: TGTGCCATCAACCGGGACAGGGCTCAGCCCCAGCATTTT
cdr3_aa: CAINRDRAQPQHF

cdr3_length: 15
v_call: TRBV7-6
clone_size: .
d_call: TRBD1
j_call: TRBJ1-3
cdr3_nt: TGTGCCAGCAGCCCACGGGACGGACAGGCAAACACCATATATTTT
cdr3_aa: CASSPRDGQANTIYF

cdr3_length: 12
v_call: TRBV10-3
clone_size: .
d_call: .
j_call: TRBJ1-1
cdr3_nt: TGTGCCATCGGGCAGCTTGCAGCTGAAGCTTTCTTT
cdr3_aa: CAIGQLAAEAFF

cdr3_length: 13
v_call: TRBV7-2
clone_size: once
d_call: TRBD1
j_call: TRBJ1-1
cdr3_nt: TGTGCCAGCAGCCCAACAGGGGGTTTATACGCTTTCTTT
cdr3_aa: CASSPTGGLYAFF

cdr3_length: 16
v_call: TRBV7-9
clone_size: .
d_call: .
j_call: TRBJ1-1
cdr3_nt: TGTGCCAGCACCCCGGGGGTGCGTGGGGGGGCCGCTGAGGCTTTCTTT
cdr3_aa: CASTPGVRGGAAEAFF

cdr3_length: 15
v_call: TRBV18
clone_size: .
d_call: TRBD1
j_call: TRBJ2-2
cdr3_nt: TGTGCCAGCTCACCCCGACAGGGTGACACCGGGGAGCTGTTTTTT
cdr3_aa: CASSPRQGDTGELFF

cdr3_length: 15
v_call: TRBV28
clone_size: .
d_call: TRBD1
j_call: TRBJ1-5
cdr3_nt: TGTGCCAGCAGTACTGGGACAGCCCGCAATCAGCCCCAGCATTTT
cdr3_aa: CASSTGTARNQPQHF

cdr3_length: 17
v_call: TRBV19
clone_size: .
d_call: TRBD1
j_call: TRBJ1-4
cdr3_nt: TGTGCCAGTAGCCTCGGGACGGTGGGACAGGGGGACGAAAAACTGTTTTTT
cdr3_aa: CASSLGTVGQGDEKLFF

cdr3_length: 16
v_call: TRBV5-1
clone_size: .
d_call: TRBD1
j_call: TRBJ2-3
cdr3_nt: TGCGCCAGCAGCGCGGCGACAGGGGGCACCGCAGATACGCAGTATTTT
cdr3_aa: CASSAATGGTADTQYF